This TCR beta chain was recovered during a study of T cells after yellow fever vaccination. TCRdb re-derived calls from the 5' RACE reads in MiXCR, one entry per CDR3 protein. The sample gives 500,000 to 550,000 distinct CDR3 sequences, roughly a fifth of which show up once; 15% to 20% is in the top ten. Germline loops: CDR1 SGHRS, CDR2 YFSETQ. The junction had 15 bases not matched to a gene; V was cut back by 4 bases and J by 2 bases. The CDR3 has 17 amino acids. The chain employs TRBV5-1 and TRBJ2-7; 7 bases align to TRBD2. The sequence came from a man in his late teens or twenties who received the YFV17D yellow fever vaccine. Sample: PBMCs, taken roughly 20 days after the first yellow fever vaccination. CDR3 residues: CASSVSIRLAQPYEQYF. In DNA form, the CDR3 reads TGCGCCAGCAGCGTGTCAATTCGACTAGCTCAACCCTACGAGCAGTACTTC.